Each of the 12 T cell receptor beta chains below was sequenced from the same sample in a study. TCRdb reprocessed the 5' RACE reads with MiXCR, giving one entry per CDR3 protein. The table lists 45,000 to 55,000 distinct CDR3 sequences, more than 20% of them singletons. Material for sequencing was tumor-infiltrating naive CD4+ T cells sorted from the breast tumor. Described subset: naive CD4+ T cells, CD4+CD45RA+CD25-. Every receptor here comes from a female donor with breast cancer.

This clonotype was seen at least ten times. The chain's CDR3 is CAISEGRQETQYF. DNA of the CDR3: TGTGCCATCAGTGAGGGCAGGCAAGAGACCCAGTACTTC. The rearrangement links TRBV10-3 to TRBJ2-5; D not certain. Trimming took 2 bases from V and 2 from J, leaving 6 bases between them. CDR3 size: 13 residues. CDR1 is ENHRY, CDR2 SYGVKD, per germline.

For this clonotype: Since a much larger clone is just one base distant, this may be a read error. The chain employs TRBV5-5 and TRBJ2-1; 7 nucleotides match TRBD2. This CDR3 has 15 residues. Per the germline V gene, CDR1 is SGHKS and CDR2 is YYEKEE (reference sequence). CDR3 sequence reads: CAGSNRPGGSNEQFF. CDR3 in DNA: TGTGCCGGCAGCAACCGACCGGGAGGAAGCAATGAGCAGTTCTTC.

This clonotype was detected a few times. This chain links TRBV12-3 or TRBV12-4 with TRBJ1-1; tentatively, D is TRBD1 (6 bases). The V end lost 8 bases, the J end lost 5 bases, and 12 bases lay between the germline ends. The CDR3 covers 12 residues. CDR3 loop: CASGGQVTEAFF. CDR3 sequence (DNA): TGTGCCAGCGGGGGGCAAGTTACTGAAGCTTTCTTT.

This clonotype occurred a few times. V is TRBV4-2 and J is TRBJ2-3; 9 bases map to TRBD1. The CDR3 is made up of 17 amino acids. V trimming: 0 bases; J trimming: 5 bases; junction bases outside the gene matches: 9. The germline V gene encodes CDR1 LGHNA and CDR2 YNFKEQ. The CDR3 region is CASSQDPPGQGGDTQYF. Written as DNA, the CDR3 is TGTGCCAGCAGCCAAGATCCCCCGGGACAGGGAGGAGATACGCAGTATTTT.

This chain uses TRBV6-5 with TRBJ1-1; D remains ambiguous. Germline CDR1 is MNHEY and CDR2 is SVGAGI. Trimming took off 2 bases at V and 0 bases at J, with 13 bases between the two ends. The CDR3 contains 16 residues. The CDR3 DNA follows: TGTGCCAGCAGTTACGATTTGGGAGGCCTGAACACTGAAGCTTTCTTT. It yields the protein CASSYDLGGLNTEAFF.

This clonotype has a handful of counts. The CDR3 bases are TGCGCCAGCAGCCAAGCCCGGGCGGGAGGTAAAAACGAGCAGTACTTC. It codes for CASSQARAGGKNEQYF. The chain employs TRBV4-1 and TRBJ2-7; 8 nucleotides line up with TRBD2. Trimming at V came to 1 base and at J to 5 bases, leaving 10 bases not matched to a gene. This CDR3 spans 16 amino acids. Per the germline V gene, CDR1 is MGHRA and CDR2 is YSYEKL.

This clonotype was detected only a few times. The chain links TRBV7-9 to TRBJ1-2, with 7 bases aligning to TRBD1. Germline CDR1 is SEHNR and CDR2 is FQNEAQ (reference sequence). This CDR3 has 16 amino acids. The V and J ends lost 1 base and 0 bases, in that order; junction bases with no gene match: 5. In DNA form, the CDR3 reads TGTGCCAGCAGCTTAGGGGACAGTGGGACTAACTATGGCTACACCTTC. Translating it yields CASSLGDSGTNYGYTF.

The chain couples TRBV7-2 to TRBJ2-7, with unresolved D. Trimming cost V 1 base and J 6 bases, with 13 bases left between them. Germline CDR1 is SGHTA and CDR2 is FQGNSA. The CDR3 spans 14 residues. The CDR3 sequence is CASSLDIVVGEQYF. CDR3 nucleotide sequence: TGTGCCAGCAGCTTAGATATAGTGGTAGGCGAGCAGTACTTC. The complete variable domain, with remaining parts taken from reference TRBV7-2 and TRBJ2-7, reads GAGVSQSPSNKVTEKGKDVELRCDPISGHTALYWYRQSLGQGLEFLIYFQGNSAPDKSGLPSDRFSAERTGGSVSTLTIQRTQQEDSAVYLCASSLDIVVGEQYFGPGTRLTVT.

This clonotype was detected many times. The V call is TRBV9, the J call TRBJ2-1, with TRBD1 matching over 9 bases. The CDR3 is 14 residues long. The V gene's germline CDR1 is SGDLS and CDR2 YYNGEE. Germline trimming cut 4 bases from V and 7 bases from J; bases unmatched to any gene: 6. CDR3 amino acids: CASSPRQGENEQFF. CDR3 DNA sequence: TGTGCCAGCAGCCCCAGACAGGGGGAGAATGAGCAGTTCTTC. Full variable domain (remainder filled in from reference TRBV9 and TRBJ2-1): DSGVTQTPKHLITATGQRVTLRCSPRSGDLSVYWYQQSLDQGLQFLIQYYNGEERAKGNILERFSAQQFPDLHSELNLSSLELGDSALYFCASSPRQGENEQFFGPGTRLTVL.

In this sample, this clonotype turned up a few times. The J gene is TRBJ2-1, the V gene TRBV20-1, with D possibly TRBD2 on 5 matching bases. The V end was cut by 2 bases, the J end by 3 bases, with 14 bases between. Germline loops: CDR1 DFQATT, CDR2 SNEGSKA (reference sequence). This CDR3 is built from 15 residues. CDR3 protein: CSARPGNLFYNEQFF. CDR3 DNA: TGCAGTGCTAGACCCGGGAATCTATTCTACAATGAGCAGTTCTTC.

In the case of this clonotype: A much bigger clone sits one base away, suggesting this may be a read error. V and J are TRBV12-3 or TRBV12-4 and TRBJ1-3, with TRBD1 matching 7 bases. The CDR3 sequence is 15 residues long. The CDR3 here is CASSSRTGSGDTIYF. The CDR3 DNA follows: TGTGCCAGCAGTTCCCGGACAGGCTCTGGAGACACCATATATTTT.

This clonotype has only one observation. A read error may explain this, as a much larger clone is one base away. V and J are TRBV7-6 and TRBJ2-1; the match to TRBD2 covers 12 bases. V was clipped by 4 bases and J by 6 bases; unmatched bases: 7. CDR3 length: 16 residues. Looked up from germline, CDR1 is SGHVS and CDR2 is FNYEAQ. The CDR3 bases are TGTGCCAGCAGCTCACGGACTAGCGGGAACTCCAATGAGCAGTTCTTC. Translating gives CASSSRTSGNSNEQFF.